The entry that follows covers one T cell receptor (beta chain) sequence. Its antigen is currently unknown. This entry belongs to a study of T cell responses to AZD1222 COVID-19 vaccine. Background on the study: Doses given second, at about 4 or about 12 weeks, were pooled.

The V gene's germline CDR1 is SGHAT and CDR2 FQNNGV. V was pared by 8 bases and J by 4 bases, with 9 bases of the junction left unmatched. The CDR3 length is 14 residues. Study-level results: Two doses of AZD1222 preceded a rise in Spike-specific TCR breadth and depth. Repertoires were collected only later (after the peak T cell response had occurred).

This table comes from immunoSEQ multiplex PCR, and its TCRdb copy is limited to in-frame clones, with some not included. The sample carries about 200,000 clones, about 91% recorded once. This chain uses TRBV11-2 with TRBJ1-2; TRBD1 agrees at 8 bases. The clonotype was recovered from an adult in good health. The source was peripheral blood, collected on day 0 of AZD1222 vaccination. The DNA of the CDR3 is TGTGCCAGCCAGGGGGCAAAGGAACTCTATGGCTACACCTTC. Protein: CASQGAKELYGYTF.